Shown below are 28 T cell receptor beta chains from a single sample sequenced in a study of breast tumors, draining lymph nodes, adjacent tissues. TCRdb reprocessed the multiplex PCR reads with MiXCR, giving one entry per CDR3 protein. Among 13,000 to 15,000 distinct CDR3 sequences listed, around three fifths were seen once. Sequenced input: tumor-adjacent breast tissue. All receptors come from a female donor with breast cancer. Some clones in this sample may be carry-over from other donors' samples.

The chain combines TRBV7-2 with TRBJ2-6, with D uncertain. Germline values: CDR1 SGHTA, CDR2 FQGNSA. The CDR3 totals 17 residues. V was pared by 3 bases and J by 0 bases, with 12 bases between. The CDR3: CASSLQSSVSGANVLTF. In DNA, the CDR3 is TGTGCCAGCAGCTTGCAGAGTTCGGTCTCTGGGGCCAACGTCCTGACTTTC.

The sample holds many counts of this clonotype. This chain links TRBV28 with TRBJ1-2; D unclear. CDR3 length: 14 amino acids. V was pared by 1 base and J by 4 bases, with 10 bases between. Germline CDR1 reads MDHEN; CDR2 reads SYDVKM. The CDR3, as DNA: TGTGCCAGCAGTTTATCGGCAGACACCTATGGCTACACCTTC. Translating it yields CASSLSADTYGYTF.

The chain couples TRBV7-9 to TRBJ2-1; 10 bases map to TRBD1. Germline CDR1 and CDR2: SEHNR and FQNEAQ (reference sequence). With 5 bases clipped from V and 6 bases from J, the junction kept 7 bases outside the gene matches. The CDR3 is 15 residues long. CDR3 residues: CASSQGQGDGNEQFF. The CDR3 DNA is TGTGCCAGCAGCCAAGGACAGGGGGATGGCAATGAGCAGTTCTTC.

Only one count was recorded for this clonotype. The CDR3 here is CASSPGPTNEKLFF. The CDR3 DNA sequence: TGTGCCAGTAGCCCGGGACCGACTAATGAAAAACTGTTTTTT. The rearrangement uses TRBV19 and TRBJ1-4; possible D gene TRBD1, 5 bases. From germline, CDR1 is LNHDA and CDR2 SQIVND (reference sequence). The V and J ends lost 6 bases and 2 bases respectively, with 10 bases between them. The CDR3 runs to 14 residues. Looking up the rest from reference TRBV19 and TRBJ1-4 gives the full variable domain: DGGITQSPKYLFRKEGQNVTLSCEQNLNHDAMYWYRQDPGQGLRLIYYSQIVNDFQKGDIAEGYSVSREKKESFPLTVTSAQKNPTAFYLCASSPGPTNEKLFFGSGTQLSVL.

This clonotype occurred a few times. The chain has TRBV5-1 and TRBJ2-7; TRBD1 aligns across 12 bases. Germline V gene lookup returns CDR1 SGHRS and CDR2 YFSETQ. V shed 5 bases and J 7 bases; nucleotides not matched to a gene: 7. The CDR3 is 14 amino acids. The CDR3 reads CASRRDRGPREQYF. DNA for the CDR3: TGCGCCAGCAGGAGGGACAGGGGGCCGCGGGAGCAGTACTTC. The whole variable domain, remainder taken from reference TRBV5-1 and TRBJ2-7, is KAGVTQTPRYLIKTRGQQVTLSCSPISGHRSVSWYQQTPGQGLQFLFEYFSETQRNKGNFPGRFSGRQFSNSRSEMNVSTLELGDSALYLCASRRDRGPREQYFGPGTRLTVT.

This CDR3 is CSAPGQGGSPLHF. The CDR3 DNA reads as TGCAGTGCTCCGGGACAGGGGGGTTCACCCCTCCACTTT. This chain connects TRBV20-1 to TRBJ1-6, with 11 bases lining up with TRBD1. Losses at the gene ends were 5 bases for V and 9 bases for J; bases not matched to a gene: 3. This CDR3 is built from 13 residues. Germline CDR1 DFQATT, CDR2 SNEGSKA (reference sequence).

J is TRBJ1-2 and V is TRBV24-1, with 7 bases lining up with TRBD1. Trimming at V came to 5 bases and at J to 0 bases, leaving 5 bases not matched to a gene. The CDR3 length is 15 residues. Germline lookup yields CDR1 KGHDR and CDR2 SFDVKD. CDR3 residues: CATSGDRETNYGYTF. CDR3 DNA: TGTGCCACCAGTGGCGACAGGGAAACTAACTATGGCTACACCTTC.

Worth noting for this clonotype: It may be a read error: a sequence one base away is much more abundant. The chain couples TRBV11-2 to TRBJ2-3; D remains unclear. The length of the CDR3 is 13 residues. Trimming removed 3 bases at V and 8 bases at J, with 12 bases between. The germline CDR1 and CDR2 sequences are SGHAT and FQNNGV. DNA for the CDR3: TGTGCCAGCAGCTTCACTAATTCAGCTACGCAGTATTTT. Translating it yields CASSFTNSATQYF.

As for this clonotype: It is likely a read error, because the conserved phenylalanine at the end of the CDR3 is missing. This sequence joins TRBV25-1 and TRBJ1-1, with a weak D call TRBD1 (6 bases). Germline loops: CDR1 MGHDK, CDR2 SYGVNS. CDR3 length: 14 amino acids. V was pared by 6 bases and J by 4 bases, with 15 bases between. The chain's CDR3 is CASRTSGAGTEAFL. The CDR3 DNA reads as TGTGCCAGCAGGACCTCAGGGGCGGGCACTGAAGCTTTCCTT.

By its share, this clonotype is medium-sized. DNA for the CDR3: TGTGCCAGCAGCTCGGGACTAGCGGGGGCCCACGAGCAGTACTTC. This gives the protein CASSSGLAGAHEQYF. V is TRBV7-2 and J is TRBJ2-7; TRBD2 matches 14 bases. V lost 4 bases and J lost 5; bases outside the gene matches: 4. There are 15 residues in the CDR3. Germline V gene sequence: CDR1 SGHTA, CDR2 FQGNSA.

This clonotype was recorded many times. It may be a read error: a sequence one base away is much more abundant. The J gene is TRBJ2-7, the V gene TRBV6-1; no clear D. Per the germline V gene, CDR1 is MNHNS and CDR2 is SASEGT. The CDR3 runs to 15 residues. The V end was cut by 5 bases, the J end by 1 base, with 15 bases between. As DNA, the CDR3 is TGTGCCAGCAGTCAAGGGATTGGGTTTTCCTACGAGCAGTACTTC. Encoded protein: CASSQGIGFSYEQYF.

This chain connects TRBV6-6 to TRBJ2-1; tentative D call: TRBD2 (6 bases). In germline, CDR1 is MNHNY, CDR2 SVGAGI (reference sequence). V lost 7 bases, J lost 0 bases, and 10 bases lay in between. This CDR3 has 14 residues. This chain's CDR3 is CASTYGSSYNEQFF. CDR3 in DNA: TGTGCCAGCACGTACGGGAGCTCCTACAATGAGCAGTTCTTC.

CDR3 DNA: TGTGCCAGCAGTCGGGGACAGGGCTACGAGCAGTACTTC. Amino acids: CASSRGQGYEQYF. The V and J genes are TRBV12-3 or TRBV12-4 and TRBJ2-7, with TRBD1 matching 9 bases. V gave up 5 bases and J gave up 3 bases; unmatched junction bases: 2. The CDR3 has 13 amino acids.

This chain joins TRBV4-1 and TRBJ1-4, with TRBD1 matching 7 bases. Germline CDR1 reads MGHRA; CDR2 reads YSYEKL. Trimming cost V 7 bases and J 8 bases; bases outside gene matches: 7. The CDR3 is made up of 13 amino acids. CDR3 amino acids: CASTQGVQEKLFF. CDR3 nucleotides: TGCGCCAGCACCCAGGGGGTGCAGGAAAAACTGTTTTTT.

This clonotype showed up many times. V is TRBV11-1 and J is TRBJ1-1, with D unresolved. Germline V gene lookup returns CDR1 SGHAT and CDR2 FQDESV (reference sequence). V lost 6 bases, J lost 4 bases, and 21 bases lay in between. The CDR3 is 16 amino acids. Here the CDR3 reads CASRKFISRETTEAFF. CDR3 in DNA: TGTGCCAGCAGAAAATTCATCAGTAGGGAGACCACTGAAGCTTTCTTT.

The genes are TRBV7-2 and TRBJ2-5; D tentatively fits TRBD1 or TRBD2 (5 bases each). CDR3 length equals 15 residues. The V end was cut by 1 base, the J end by 5 bases, with 14 bases between. Germline CDR1 SGHTA, CDR2 FQGNSA. The CDR3 coding sequence is TGTGCCAGCAGCTTAGAGGGGACGCTGGGGGAGACCCAGTACTTC. Protein: CASSLEGTLGETQYF.

This clonotype was seen at least ten times. The gene calls are TRBV12-3 or TRBV12-4 and TRBJ2-1; no definite D call. The CDR3 sequence is 15 residues long. V lost 3 bases and J 4 bases, leaving 13 bases between the germline ends. The CDR3 reads CASSFVGLGYNEQFF. CDR3 bases: TGTGCCAGCAGTTTTGTAGGCCTCGGGTACAATGAGCAGTTCTTC.

This clonotype qualifies as medium-sized (0.01 to 0.1%). The V gene is TRBV6-5, the J gene TRBJ2-7; D not certain. The germline V gene encodes CDR1 MNHEY and CDR2 SVGAGI. This CDR3 spans 11 amino acids. V lost 5 bases to trimming and J lost 4 bases, with 6 bases between them. The DNA for the CDR3 is TGTGCCAGCAGTCACCGGTACGAGCAGTACTTC. This translates into CASSHRYEQYF.

The chain recombines TRBV5-8 with TRBJ1-2, with 10 nucleotides matching TRBD1. Germline trimming cut 4 bases from V and 6 bases from J; bases unmatched to any gene: 6. The CDR3 runs 14 residues. Germline CDR1 is SGHTS and CDR2 is YDEGEE. CDR3 DNA: TGTGCCAGCAGCGGGGGGACAGGGGAAGATGGCTACACCTTC. It encodes CASSGGTGEDGYTF.

The CDR3 region has the DNA TGTGCCAGCAGTGAGGGCGTTTCCTATGGCTACACCTTC. Translating gives CASSEGVSYGYTF. The chain uses TRBV25-1 and TRBJ1-2; D is unclear. CDR1 and CDR2 (germline): MGHDK, SYGVNS. V was pared by 3 bases and J by 4 bases, with 9 bases between. The CDR3 loop spans 13 amino acids.

This clonotype was seen at least ten times. The chain has TRBV7-2 and TRBJ2-5, with D perhaps TRBD2 (5 bases). Trimming left V 6 bases short and J 2 bases short, with 10 bases between. Germline V gene data show CDR1 as SGHTA and CDR2 as FQGNSA. This CDR3 is 13 amino acids long. CDR3 coding DNA: TGTGCCAGCAGGCGGACTGCGCAAGAGACCCAGTACTTC. Its protein is CASRRTAQETQYF.

This chain connects TRBV4-3 to TRBJ2-1; no firm D call. CDR1 LGHNA and CDR2 YSLEER come from the germline V gene. The ends were cut back, 2 bases at V and 10 bases at J, with 12 bases in the middle. This CDR3 is 13 amino acids long. The CDR3 is CASSQSRHGEQFF. The DNA of the CDR3 is TGCGCCAGCAGCCAAAGTCGGCATGGCGAGCAGTTCTTC.

The V gene is TRBV5-5, the J gene TRBJ2-3, with a tentative D call TRBD1 (5 bases). The CDR3 length is 13 residues. The germline V gene encodes CDR1 SGHKS and CDR2 YYEKEE (reference sequence). V was clipped by 2 bases and J by 3 bases, with 7 bases between them. The CDR3 DNA sequence: TGTGCCAGCAGCTTCAAGGGGACAGATACGCAGTATTTT. Translated, it gives CASSFKGTDTQYF.

In its sample, this clonotype ranks as medium-sized. The CDR3 spells CSASWGIHQPQHF. CDR3 coding DNA: TGCAGTGCTAGTTGGGGGATCCATCAGCCCCAGCATTTT. This chain joins TRBV20-1 and TRBJ1-5, with a tentative D call TRBD1 (5 bases). Germline loops: CDR1 DFQATT, CDR2 SNEGSKA (reference sequence). This CDR3 comprises 13 residues. Trimming pared 3 bases from V and 5 bases from J, leaving 11 bases between.

The V gene is TRBV11-2, the J gene TRBJ2-7; perhaps TRBD1 as D (6 bases). Germline CDR1 and CDR2: SGHAT and FQNNGV. Trimming took off 0 bases at V and 3 bases at J, with 15 bases between the two ends. The CDR3 runs 16 residues. This CDR3 reads CASSLDVWTENYEQYF. As DNA, the CDR3 is TGTGCCAGCAGCTTAGATGTTTGGACAGAAAACTACGAGCAGTACTTC.

Concerning this clonotype itself: The junction departs from the called germline gene at one end, perhaps through a read error. The V call is TRBV7-7, the J call TRBJ2-5; D is uncertain. Germline V lookup: CDR1 SSHAT, CDR2 FNYEAQ (reference sequence). This CDR3 region has 13 residues. The CDR3 protein is CASSLGAMETQYF. CDR3 nucleotide sequence: TGTGCTAGCAGCTTAGGCGCAATGGAGACCCAGTACTTC.

This clonotype was observed many times. The V gene is TRBV6-2 or TRBV6-3, the J gene TRBJ2-1, with 7 bases aligning to TRBD2. Germline loops: CDR1 MNHEY, CDR2 SVGEGT. The V segment lost 4 bases and the J segment 9 bases; nucleotides outside the gene matches: 3. CDR3 size: 12 residues. Here the CDR3 reads CASSFTGGEQFF. The CDR3 DNA reads TGTGCCAGCAGTTTCACGGGGGGTGAGCAGTTCTTC.

Only one count was recorded for this clonotype. This could be a read error, since a much larger clone is one nucleotide away. The chain has TRBV9 and TRBJ1-1, with unresolved D. Germline V gene sequence: CDR1 SGDLS, CDR2 YYNGEE. This CDR3 is 16 amino acids long. CDR3 residues: CASSVGGSRMNTDAFF. DNA for the CDR3: TGTGCCAGCAGCGTAGGAGGCTCCCGAATGAACACTGACGCTTTCTTT.